Sequencing of this T cell receptor beta chain was carried out in a study of cytomegalovirus exposure and HLA in healthy donors (dated by TCRdb to the late 2010s). Regarding the study in general: According to an earlier analysis of 587 of the donors, some 180 million T cells yielded 117 million unique TCR beta sequences and 276 Gb of sequence data. Along with the roughly 700-subject first cohort, a separate validation cohort of around 120 different subjects was used. The study profiled the T cell repertoires of under 850 subjects by immunosequencing and related them to cytomegalovirus serostatus. Rather than drawing on any new phenotypic data, the later analysis identified candidate immune exposures from TCR beta sequences and the way those sequences occurred across donors. The genetic ancestry cluster associated with self-reported Caucasian donors included approximately 85% of the roughly 400 genotyped donors. Typing coverage differed by locus: A, B, C, DRB1 and DQB1 were typed in about 620-640 donors, DQA1 in 500 to 550, DPA1 in 606, and DPB1 in around 490. A later genetic analysis used genome-wide SNP genotypes for about 65% of the roughly 700 donors, treating that subset as a discovery cohort. Across approximately 400 genotyped donors of the cohort, an average of 235,054 unique TCR beta nucleotide sequences per donor were sequenced, and roughly a sixth of those sequences were non-productive. About 300 gigabases of sequencing data and roughly 81 million unique TCR sequences made up an early release that covered 640 HLA-typed donors. The study aimed to test whether signatures of past pathogen exposure could be identified by cataloging public T cell receptors. A later analysis re-analyzed previously published TCR beta repertoires from hundreds of donors and added high-resolution HLA genotyping to study TCR occurrence patterns. The study combined high-throughput TCR immunosequencing, statistical association of individual TCRs with disease status, and machine learning to predict cytomegalovirus infection status. Donor age, sex, ethnicity and CMV serostatus were collected together with the repertoire data. In an earlier analysis of roughly 580 of the donors, high-throughput TCR beta sequencing was used to judge whether each TCR beta V gene segment behaved as functional or pseudogenic. Every discovery cohort repertoire had been produced on one sequencing platform. HLA typing included class I and class II loci at four-digit resolution. Four to six DR-DQ haplotypes were handled as single units for association and clustering, since linkage in the cohort was strong. Results and caveats for the whole study, not just this receptor: When HLA alleles, especially DR and DQ, strongly co-occurred, TCR associations were difficult to assign to individual alleles. An association between a missense DCLRE1C variant and V-gene and J-gene trimming of TCR beta chains was found in a later genetic analysis and replicated in an independent cohort. For the cohort, immune exposure information was limited to CMV serostatus. Broadly in line with IMGT annotations, most TCR beta V segments showed up in productive rearrangements about 87% or about 30% of the time in an earlier analysis of 587 of the donors. Because counts were too low, 15 to 20 rarely observed V segments, including chromosome 9 orphons, were excluded from the earlier analysis of 587 of the donors. Only TCR beta chains were sequenced in this cohort, and the absence of alpha or paired-chain data limited detectable features. The authors suggested that the approach could potentially be generalized to other disease states and immunological phenotypes. A total of around 150 TCR beta chains were listed by the study as associated with cytomegalovirus. The 87-base-pair reads could not distinguish some IMGT-functional V segments, including TRBV6-2 and TRBV6-3, so those segments were excluded. A later analysis associated 15,000 or so TCR beta sequences with specific HLA alleles at a false discovery rate of 0.05. A cluster of highly shared sequence variants was judged likely to represent a technical artifact of the sequencing pipeline. The presence/absence analyses assumed that sequencing depth was roughly uniform across donors, and that assumption may not be true. According to a later analysis, most CMV-associated TCR beta chains appeared to be HLA-restricted, and the HLA associations seemed to be driven largely by CMV exposure. A few of the identified cytomegalovirus-associated TCR beta chains were confirmed in vitro to be specific for cytomegalovirus antigens. While some public TCRs were present in many individuals, most TCR sequences turned up only very rarely across donors. Several of the top co-occurrence clusters appeared to be linked to parvovirus B19, influenza, CMV and Epstein-Barr virus, according to a later analysis. A further reported finding was that TCR beta sequences accurately predicted the HLA-A and HLA-B alleles for most subjects in the first cohort. In a later analysis, HLA-associated TCR beta chains showed more clonal expansion and lower generation probabilities than non-associated chains that were equally common. Because some donors lacked HLA typing at each locus, the association tests relied only on the typed subset. Linkage disequilibrium might explain the correlated functional status among segregating V segments, but an unknown experimental factor could not be excluded. Compared with the approximately 670-donor mean, donors in an Asian-associated ancestry cluster had fewer N-insertions in productive TCRs, according to a later genetic analysis. According to a later analysis, TCR association rates differed among HLA loci, with DRB1 alleles showing the most associated TCRs and HLA-C alleles showing the fewest. Cytomegalovirus status was reported to be diagnosed by the classifier with high specificity and sensitivity in both the original and validation cohorts.

CDR1 and CDR2, per the germline V gene (reference sequence), are SGHNT and YYREEE. Including the terminal cysteine and phenylalanine, the CDR3 comprises 16 residues. The sequence is cut down to CDR3 DNA, 48 bases in frame from base 1. V loses 4 bases, J loses 8 bases, and the germline ends lie 23 bases apart. Receptor libraries were prepared by the immunoSEQ multiplex PCR assay. The multiplex PCR relied on a mix of 60 forward primers for TCR Vbeta segments and 13 reverse primers for TCR Jbeta segments. The CDR3 region of rearranged TCR beta genes was amplified from genomic DNA by a multiplex PCR assay. On the Illumina HiSeq System, the amplified TCR beta libraries were sequenced as 87-base-pair reads. Concerning the study's data processing: In a later analysis, about 80 million unique TCR beta chains were counted across the approximately 670 repertoires, and roughly 9.9 million of these chains were shared by at least two donors. To remove PCR and sequencing errors, raw reads were error-corrected and collapsed into unique sequences using a nearest-neighbor algorithm that merged closely related sequences. CDR3 sequences were aligned to IMGT reference sequences to assign V, D and J gene segments. For a sequence to be retained, a match of at least six nucleotides was required to both a V gene segment and a J gene segment. Rearrangements were classified as productive when the CDR3 lacked stop codons and remained in frame with V and J, and all other rearrangements were classified as non-productive. CDR3 was defined by IMGT convention, running from the second conserved V-encoded cysteine to the conserved J-encoded phenylalanine. In an earlier analysis of around 540 of the donors, sequences lacking an unambiguous match to a single V gene segment were excluded. In an earlier analysis of a few hundred of the donors, a V segment was called functional when productive rearrangements were above 56.7%, and segregating when the standard deviation between donors exceeded 5%. To diagnose cytomegalovirus status from the catalog of TCR beta chain sequences, a statistical classification framework was built. In a later analysis, TCR nucleotide sequences were compared against IMGT/GENE-DB human TR gene sequences so that V and J genes could be assigned. In a later analysis, CDR3 sequences and most-parsimonious VDJ recombination scenarios were assigned using the TCRdist pipeline. In a later analysis, each TCR beta chain was defined by its CDR3 amino acid sequence together with its V-gene family, and reads without a unique V-gene family were excluded. As a way to deal with suspected cross-contamination and a sequencing artifact, a later analysis dropped hundreds of nucleotide sequences that were highly shared and had low generation probability. A later analysis calculated a clonal expansion index for each public chain from normalized within-repertoire ranks of inferred template counts. In a later analysis, generation probabilities were computed using a VDJ recombination model fitted to out-of-frame rearrangements, and the results were checked against IGoR. In a later analysis, TCR-TCR, TCR-HLA and TCR-CMV co-occurrence was scored with hypergeometric tests, and a repertoire-size bias correction was applied to TCR pairs. False discovery rates were estimated in a later analysis by permuting HLA or CMV assignments 20 times. A later analysis grouped co-occurring TCRs with DBSCAN, adding TCRdist sequence similarity when clustering within HLA-allele-positive subsets. For co-occurrence clustering, repertoires with fewer than 30,000 or more than 120,000 public chains were excluded, along with five repertoires with anomalous nucleotide sharing. Held by TCRdb, this immuneACCESS table contains in-frame sequences only and omits some clones. Under half of the omission traces to an unresolved V gene where checked; the cause of the rest is unknown. The V and J calls and the clone size are those of that table, but D and trimming were determined from the DNA. For this sample there are about 210,000 clones; around four fifths appear just once. Clones ranked in the top ten supply approximately 10% of the sample.

With regard to this clone: What antigen it recognizes has not been identified. No base-level quality is on record; no much larger clone is a single base apart.

In total, 630 or so healthy bone marrow donors made up the cohort. At the time of sampling, all cohort members were nominally healthy, though unrecorded immune exposures were likely present. The donor tested CMV seropositive and was one of the 289 seropositive cohort members. Each donor provided a peripheral blood sample, and peripheral blood mononuclear cells were used for TCR beta sequencing. Genomic DNA extraction from the blood cell samples was performed with the Qiagen DNeasy Blood Extraction Kit. The chain is assembled from TRBV5-4 and TRBJ2-3; the D segment could be TRBD2, given 6 matching bases. Material: PBMCs. The sequence came from a woman in her forties or fifties in good health and CMV-seropositive. At the DNA level, the sequence is TGTGCCAGCAGCCCGGGTCGGGGGACCTGGGATTCTACGCAGTATTTT. Translated, this gives CASSPGRGTWDSTQYF.